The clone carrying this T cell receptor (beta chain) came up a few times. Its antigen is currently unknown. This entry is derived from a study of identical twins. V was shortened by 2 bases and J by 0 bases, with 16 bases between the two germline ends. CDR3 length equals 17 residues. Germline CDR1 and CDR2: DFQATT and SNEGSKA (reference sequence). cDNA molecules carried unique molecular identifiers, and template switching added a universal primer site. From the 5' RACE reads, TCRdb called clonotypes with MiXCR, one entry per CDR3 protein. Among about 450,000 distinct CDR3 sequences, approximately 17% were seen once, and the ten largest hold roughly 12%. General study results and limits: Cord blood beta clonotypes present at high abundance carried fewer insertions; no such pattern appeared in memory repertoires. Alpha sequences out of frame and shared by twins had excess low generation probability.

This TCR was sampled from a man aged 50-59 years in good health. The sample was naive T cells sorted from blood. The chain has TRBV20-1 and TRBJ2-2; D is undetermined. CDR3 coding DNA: TGCAGTGCTAGAATTTTTTATTCGGTCTCGAACACCGGGGAGCTGTTTTTT. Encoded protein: CSARIFYSVSNTGELFF.